Listed below are T cell receptor beta chains from one sample, sequenced in a study of blood T cell repertoires in COVID-19. Here immunoSEQ multiplex PCR was the method, and the copy in TCRdb shows in-frame clones only, minus some. This table has 70,000 or so clones, over 80% appearing once. The specimen was peripheral blood. These receptors were obtained from a man at least 80 years old with active or convalescent COVID-19. CDR3s include the opening cysteine and the closing phenylalanine or tryptophan. D genes are given only for firm matches. Expanded clones are given a class, and other clones once, few, many or no size at all.

v_gene	d_gene	j_gene	abundance	CDR3nt	CDR3aa
TRBV5-1	TRBD1	TRBJ1-1	NA	TGCGCCAGCAGCCAAGGGACAGGGGGCGCGTACACTGAAGCTTTCTTT	CASSQGTGGAYTEAFF
TRBV6-5	TRBD1	TRBJ2-3	NA	TGTGCCAGCAGGATGCGGACAGGGGCAACAGATACGCAGTATTTT	CASRMRTGATDTQYF
TRBV15	TRBD2	TRBJ2-5	NA	TGTGCCACCAGCAGAGGGGAGGGGAGTGGAGAGACCCAGTACTTC	CATSRGEGSGETQYF
TRBV2	NA	TRBJ1-5	NA	TGTGCCAGCAGCACAGGGCTTCAGCCCCAGCATTTT	CASSTGLQPQHF
TRBV7-9	NA	TRBJ1-2	NA	TGTGCCAGCAGCTTAGCAGGGGCGGCTAACTATGGCTACACCTTC	CASSLAGAANYGYTF
TRBV4-1	TRBD2	TRBJ2-1	NA	TGCGCCAGCAGCCTTACTAGCGGGGCTTACAATGAGCAGTTCTTC	CASSLTSGAYNEQFF
TRBV18	TRBD2	TRBJ2-5	NA	TGTGCCAGCTCACCACCCATGTCTAGCGGAATACAAGAGACCCAGTACTTC	CASSPPMSSGIQETQYF
TRBV7-8	TRBD1	TRBJ2-3	NA	TGTGCCAGCAGCCGGGACAGGGCTAGCACAGATACGCAGTATTTT	CASSRDRASTDTQYF
TRBV18	NA	TRBJ2-3	once	TGTGCCAGCTCACCACCGGGGGCCACGCAGTATTTT	CASSPPGATQYF
TRBV5-1	NA	TRBJ1-2	NA	TGCGCCAGCAGCTTGGGCGGCTATGGCTACACCTTC	CASSLGGYGYTF
TRBV30	NA	TRBJ2-7	few	TGTGCCTGGAGTAACCAGCGAGTAGGCGAGCAGTACTTC	CAWSNQRVGEQYF
TRBV28	TRBD1	TRBJ1-1	NA	TGTGCCAGCATCAATGACAGGGTGAACACTGAAGCTTTCTTT	CASINDRVNTEAFF
TRBV3-1/TRBV3-2	NA	TRBJ1-2	NA	TGTGCCAGCAGCCAAACCAGGCGAACTAACTATGGCTACACCTTC	CASSQTRRTNYGYTF
TRBV5-1	NA	TRBJ2-2	NA	TGCGCCAGCAGCTTAGGAGGGGACCCCGGGGAGCTGTTTTTT	CASSLGGDPGELFF
TRBV15	NA	TRBJ2-2	NA	TGTGCCACCAGCAGAGATCAGGTACCGAACACCGGGGAGCTGTTTTTT	CATSRDQVPNTGELFF
TRBV6-5	NA	TRBJ2-2	NA	TGTGCCAGCAGTCCTCAGGGGCACACCGGGGAGCTGTTTTTT	CASSPQGHTGELFF
TRBV9	TRBD2	TRBJ2-3	NA	TGTGCCAGCAGCCAAAGGTTAGCGGGAGGCGGAGATACGCAGTATTTT	CASSQRLAGGGDTQYF
TRBV19	NA	TRBJ1-3	NA	TGTGCCAGTAGTCACGATCCGACAGGCCCTGGAAACACCATATATTTT	CASSHDPTGPGNTIYF
TRBV14	TRBD2	TRBJ2-1	few	TGTGCCAGCAGCCAGACTAGCGGTGAGCAGTTCTTC	CASSQTSGEQFF
TRBV27	NA	TRBJ1-5	NA	TGTGCCAGCAGCCCGGACAGACGTATGCGCAATCAGCCCCAGCATTTT	CASSPDRRMRNQPQHF
TRBV6-5	NA	TRBJ1-1	NA	TGTGCCAGCAGCGCCCGGGGGGGCGGGACTGAAGCTTTCTTT	CASSARGGGTEAFF
TRBV2	NA	TRBJ1-5	NA	TGTGCCAGCACCAAAGCCCGGGGAGGTACTCAGCCCCAGCATTTT	CASTKARGGTQPQHF
TRBV5-1	NA	TRBJ1-1	once	TGCGCCAGCAGCCCACCGAGCACTGAAGCTTTCTTT	CASSPPSTEAFF
TRBV12-2	NA	TRBJ1-1	NA	TGTGCAAGTCGCTTAGAGGACAGGGCGAGGAACACTGAAGCTTTCTTT	CASRLEDRARNTEAFF
TRBV15	NA	TRBJ2-7	NA	TGTGCCACCAGCAGAGGAACAGTTTACGAGCAGTACTTC	CATSRGTVYEQYF
TRBV6-5	NA	TRBJ1-5	NA	TGTGCCAGCAGTTACTTCGGGGGGGCCAATGAGCCCCAGCATTTT	CASSYFGGANEPQHF
TRBV6-1	TRBD2	TRBJ2-5	NA	TGTGCCAGCAGTGAGGGGGCTCTGCCTAGCGGGAGTTGGAAGACCCAGTACTTC	CASSEGALPSGSWKTQYF
TRBV9	TRBD1	TRBJ2-2	NA	TGTGCCAGCAGCATCCGGACAGGGCCCACCGGGGAGCTGTTTTTT	CASSIRTGPTGELFF
TRBV4-1	TRBD1	TRBJ2-7	once	TGCGCCAGCAGCCAAGATCAAAGAACCGGGACAGGCAGTTACGAGCAGTACTTC	CASSQDQRTGTGSYEQYF
TRBV28	NA	TRBJ2-5	NA	TGTGCCAGCAGAAAGGGAGGATGGGAGACCCAGTACTTC	CASRKGGWETQYF
TRBV6-5	TRBD2	TRBJ2-5	NA	TGTGCCAGCAGTTTCGGGACTAGCGGGATGGAGACCCAGTACTTC	CASSFGTSGMETQYF
TRBV6-5	TRBD1	TRBJ2-2	NA	TGTGCCAGCACTCCTACAGGGGGAACCGGGGAGCTGTTTTTT	CASTPTGGTGELFF
TRBV7-6	TRBD1	TRBJ2-3	NA	TGTGCCAGCAGCGACGGACAGGGGTCGCGCACAGATACGCAGTATTTT	CASSDGQGSRTDTQYF
TRBV28	TRBD1	TRBJ1-2	NA	TGTGCCAGCAGTTTATCGCAGGGGGCGCGTGGCTACACCTTC	CASSLSQGARGYTF
TRBV28	TRBD1	TRBJ1-3	once	TGTGCCAGCAGCCGGGACAGGGTATCGGGAAACACCATATATTTT	CASSRDRVSGNTIYF